This T cell receptor (beta chain) was found in a study of blood T cell repertoires in COVID-19. At the level of the study: In each case, the material was cDNA or gDNA derived from T cells, B-cell-depleted T cells, or PBMCs.

Assay used: immunoSEQ multiplex PCR; TCRdb lists only in-frame clones, some missing. The table includes roughly 100,000 clones, over 80% detected once. This CDR3 is built from 15 residues. V lost 0 bases to trimming and J lost 9 bases, with 16 bases between them. Per the germline V gene, CDR1 is SGDLS and CDR2 is YYNGEE. The receptor was isolated from a man older than 75 with acute or convalescent COVID-19. Sequenced input: peripheral blood. The chain carries TRBV9 and TRBJ2-1; TRBD2 is a possible D gene (5 bases). The CDR3 sequence is CASSVGKGSAVEQFF. The DNA for the CDR3 is TGTGCCAGCAGCGTAGGAAAGGGATCAGCGGTTGAGCAGTTCTTC.